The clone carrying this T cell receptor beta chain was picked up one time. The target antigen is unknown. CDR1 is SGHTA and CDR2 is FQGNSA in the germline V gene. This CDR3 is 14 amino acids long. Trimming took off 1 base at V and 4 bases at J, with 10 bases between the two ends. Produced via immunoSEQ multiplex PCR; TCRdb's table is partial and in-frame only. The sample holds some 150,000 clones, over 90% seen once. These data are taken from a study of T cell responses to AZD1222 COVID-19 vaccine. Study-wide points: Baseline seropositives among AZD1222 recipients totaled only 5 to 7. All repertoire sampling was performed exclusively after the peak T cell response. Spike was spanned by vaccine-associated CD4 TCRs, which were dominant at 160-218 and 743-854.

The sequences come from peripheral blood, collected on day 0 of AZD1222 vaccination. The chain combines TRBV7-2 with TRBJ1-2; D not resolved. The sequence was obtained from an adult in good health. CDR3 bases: TGTGCCAGCAGCTTAGTTGGTCAAATCTATGGCTACACCTTC. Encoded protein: CASSLVGQIYGYTF. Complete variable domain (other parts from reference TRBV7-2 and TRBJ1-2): GAGVSQSPSNKVTEKGKDVELRCDPISGHTALYWYRQSLGQGLEFLIYFQGNSAPDKSGLPSDRFSAERTGGSVSTLTIQRTQQEDSAVYLCASSLVGQIYGYTFGSGTRLTVV.